This T cell receptor beta chain was identified in a study of cytomegalovirus exposure and HLA in healthy donors (dated by TCRdb to 2016 to 2017). Some background on the complete study: According to a later analysis, the roughly 120 validation repertoires were produced on the same platform as the 666 repertoires of the first cohort. Along with the approximately 700-subject first cohort, a separate validation cohort of more than 90 different subjects was used. The study aimed to test whether cataloging public T cell receptors could reveal signatures of past pathogen exposure. To predict cytomegalovirus infection status, the study brought together high-throughput TCR immunosequencing, statistical association of individual TCRs with disease status, and machine learning. What the study reported, not specific to this receptor: Across donors, most TCR sequences were observed very rarely, whereas some public TCRs were present in many individuals. The study listed around 160 TCR beta chains as associated with cytomegalovirus. Cytomegalovirus status was reported to be diagnosed by the classifier with high specificity and sensitivity in both the original and validation cohorts. The authors suggested that the approach could potentially be generalized to other disease states and immunological phenotypes. All 120 or so repertoires were used to score co-occurrence in the validation cohort in a later analysis, because that analysis had no HLA typing for the cohort. In vitro tests confirmed that three of the cytomegalovirus-associated TCR beta chains recognize cytomegalovirus antigens. A later analysis found that TCRs clustered in the first cohort also tended to co-occur in the 95 to 150 validation repertoires, with just under 95% of cluster scores above 0.

This clone showed up just once. Its antigen remains unidentified. Base-call qualities are not available, and no considerably larger clone is one nucleotide away. Different DNA sequences within this sample yield the same CDR3. Including cysteine and phenylalanine, the CDR3 has 14 amino acids. The read is trimmed to its CDR3 DNA, 42 bases read in frame from base 1. Per the germline V gene, MDHEN is the CDR1 and SYDVKM is the CDR2. Trimming removed 2 bases from V and 4 bases from J; the gene matches leave 3 bases unexplained. Library prep was done by the immunoSEQ multiplex PCR assay. On the study's bioinformatics: A statistical classification framework was built to diagnose cytomegalovirus status from the catalog of TCR beta chain sequences. TCRdb stores this immuneACCESS table with in-frame sequences only. Part of the clones is absent; in the studies checked, under half of the shortfall reflects unresolved V genes, and no reason is known for the rest. The V and J calls and clone size are taken from that table; D and trimming were inferred from the DNA. Within this sample are hundreds of thousands of clones, with about 87% of them counted one time only. Jointly, the top ten make up 2.5% to 3% of the sample.

The donors were included in the validation cohort of 100 to 150 subjects, a group kept apart from the roughly 670-subject first cohort. Sequencing used PBMCs. Recombination joined TRBV28 with TRBJ1-2, with 8 middle bases fitting TRBD1. This TCR was recovered from a man between 18 and 29 years old in good health and CMV-seronegative. The DNA sequence follows: TGTGCCAGCAGTTTAGGACAGGGAAGCTATGGCTACACCTTC. It translates as CASSLGQGSYGYTF.